This TCR beta chain was sequenced during a study of blood T cell repertoires in COVID-19. In terms of age and location, participants ranged from roughly 18 to 95 years and lived in about two dozen US areas. Authors' data handling: How many nucleated cells were present was estimated from reference gene primer amplification. Only in-frame clones appear in the TCRdb table, and some are missing; sequencing was by immunoSEQ multiplex PCR. The V and J calls and clone size are taken from that table; D and trimming were inferred from the DNA. The sample lists 350,000 to 400,000 clones; 88% were seen once. This CDR3 comprises 13 residues. Trimming took 8 bases from V and 5 from J; bases not matched to a gene: 4. Germline CDR1 is MNHEY and CDR2 is SVGAGI.

Sequenced: PBMCs or T cells enriched from blood (not recorded which). The rearrangement links TRBV6-5 to TRBJ1-5, with 9 bases lining up with TRBD1. The TCR sequence derives from a woman aged 18-30 years who had recovered from COVID-19. CDR3: CASAGDRDQPQHF. The CDR3 DNA follows: TGTGCCAGCGCCGGGGACAGGGATCAGCCCCAGCATTTT.